The clone carrying this T cell receptor beta chain was found a few times. Its specificity is unknown. This sample was included in a study of vaccination and CD4 T cells after COVID-19. Study in general: Each control was exposed to a CEFX pool, an HIV-1 Nef pool, or no peptide at all.

As for treatment: roughly 10-day PBMC culture with coronavirus spike peptide pools or control peptides (ViraFEST assay). Under the ViraFEST approach, antigen-specific T cells were expanded with peptide pools and TCRs subsequently sequenced. The germline CDR1 and CDR2 sequences are SGHTA and FQGNSA. V lost 5 bases and J lost 10; bases outside the gene matches: 22. CDR3 length equals 19 residues. With the Oncomine TCR Beta short-read assay, DNA from cultured CD4+ T cells was sequenced. Genomic DNA was extracted from cultured CD4+ T cells. TCRdb analysed the PCR reads with MiXCR anew, one entry per CDR3 protein. This sample carries roughly 13,000 distinct CDR3 sequences, over 20% of them seen once, and the ten largest clones take 12% to 15%.

Sequencing input: cultured CD4+ T cells from blood. The TCR was taken from a human donor with COVID-19. The chain links TRBV7-2 to TRBJ2-3, with 12 bases lining up with TRBD2. The CDR3 nucleotides are TGTGCCAGCAGCCCGGGGCTAGCGGGGGGGGGAGGGTTGATTGGGGCGCAGTATTTT. This translates into CASSPGLAGGGGLIGAQYF.